The rows below give T cell receptor beta chains drawn from one sample of a study of T cells in Graves' hyperthyroidism and ophthalmopathy. TCRdb reprocessed the multiplex PCR reads with MiXCR, giving one entry per CDR3 protein. The table includes hundreds of thousands of distinct CDR3 sequences, about 15% detected once. The sequencing sample was made of blood. These receptors came from a woman aged 60-75 years with Graves' ophthalmopathy. Each CDR3 is given with its conserved first and last residue. D genes are given only for firm matches. A row's size may be missing; if present it is once, few, many or a size class.

j_call clone_size v_call d_call cdr3_aa cdr3_nt
TRBJ2-1 . TRBV7-8 . CASRGIGSYNEQFF TGTGCCAGCAGGGGGATCGGCTCCTACAATGAGCAGTTCTTC
TRBJ2-7 few TRBV29-1 . CSVEGAPEGYYEQYF TGCAGCGTTGAAGGAGCCCCAGAGGGTTACTACGAGCAGTACTTC
TRBJ2-4 few TRBV28 TRBD2 CASSSYLLPLAGGRGENIQYF TGTGCCAGCAGTTCATACCTACTACCTCTAGCGGGAGGGAGGGGCGAAAACATTCAGTACTTC
TRBJ2-3 . TRBV25-1 TRBD2 CASSDLAGRTDTQYF TGTGCCAGCAGTGATCTAGCGGGACGCACAGATACGCAGTATTTT
TRBJ1-2 . TRBV15 . CATSREGAGYGYTF TGTGCCACCAGCAGAGAGGGGGCGGGCTATGGCTACACCTTC
TRBJ1-4 few TRBV7-3 . CASSLLGGPNEKLFF TGTGCCAGCAGCTTATTGGGCGGGCCTAATGAAAAACTGTTTTTT
TRBJ2-5 few TRBV6-1 . CASPVPLKGTQYF TGTGCCAGCCCGGTCCCACTTAAAGGGACCCAGTACTTC
TRBJ2-1 few TRBV12-3/TRBV12-4 TRBD2 CASSTQPGLAAYNEQFF TGTGCCAGCAGTACCCAGCCGGGACTAGCGGCCTACAATGAGCAGTTCTTC
TRBJ1-2 many TRBV30 . CAWSGSYGYTF TGTGCCTGGAGTGGGAGCTATGGCTACACCTTC
TRBJ2-7 many TRBV5-1 . CASSFEGVSYEQYF TGCGCCAGCAGCTTCGAGGGGGTTTCCTACGAGCAGTACTTC
TRBJ2-3 many TRBV7-9 TRBD1 CASSADRADTQYF TGTGCCAGCAGCGCCGACAGGGCCGATACGCAGTATTTT
TRBJ2-3 . TRBV4-1 TRBD2 CASSQAAGAGTDTQYF TGCGCCAGCAGCCAAGCCGCGGGAGCGGGAACAGATACGCAGTATTTT
TRBJ2-5 many TRBV18 . CASSPRSSETQYF TGTGCCAGCTCACCAAGGTCGTCGGAGACCCAGTACTTC
TRBJ2-2 many TRBV5-1 TRBD2 CASSLIAGADGELFF TGCGCCAGCAGCTTGATAGCGGGAGCGGACGGGGAGCTGTTTTTT
TRBJ2-5 few TRBV28 . CASSLFGQQETQYF TGTGCCAGCAGTTTATTTGGACAGCAAGAGACCCAGTACTTC
TRBJ2-3 . TRBV19 TRBD2 CASSSTGGSSTDTQYF TGTGCCAGTAGTTCCACTGGCGGGAGTAGCACAGATACGCAGTATTTT
TRBJ2-2 many TRBV11-3 . CASSARLGKTGELFF TGTGCCAGCAGCGCTCGACTAGGGAAGACCGGGGAGCTGTTTTTT
TRBJ2-5 many TRBV30 TRBD2 CAWSGGGQETQYF TGTGCCTGGAGTGGGGGGGGCCAAGAGACCCAGTACTTC
TRBJ2-5 few TRBV5-1 . CASSYGQHDETQYF TGCGCCAGCAGTTACGGACAGCACGATGAGACCCAGTACTTC
TRBJ1-6 few TRBV7-2 TRBD1 CASSRGDRGSNSPLHF TGTGCCAGCAGCAGGGGGGACAGGGGGTCTAATTCACCCCTCCACTTT
TRBJ1-1 many TRBV5-1 . CASSSSTRNTEAFF TGCGCCAGCAGCTCGTCTACACGGAACACTGAAGCTTTCTTT
TRBJ2-5 many TRBV11-2 . CASGAAGPFQETQYF TGTGCCAGCGGGGCGGCGGGGCCATTCCAAGAGACCCAGTACTTC
TRBJ1-4 few TRBV5-1 . CASSLPGPQEKLFF TGCGCCAGCAGCTTGCCAGGGCCTCAGGAAAAACTGTTTTTT
TRBJ2-1 many TRBV3-1 TRBD2 CASSSGTSDNEQFF TGTGCCAGCAGCTCCGGGACTAGTGACAATGAGCAGTTCTTC
TRBJ2-2 many TRBV7-3 . CASSPNRRGIGGELFF TGTGCCAGCAGCCCGAATAGGAGGGGGATTGGCGGGGAGCTGTTTTTT
TRBJ1-5 many TRBV5-5 . CASSLAGRANQPQHF TGTGCCAGCAGCTTGGCCGGGAGAGCCAATCAGCCCCAGCATTTT
TRBJ2-3 few TRBV12-5 TRBD2 CASGSSLSGGADTQYF TGTGCTAGTGGGTCGAGCCTCAGCGGGGGCGCAGATACGCAGTATTTT
TRBJ1-1 . TRBV19 TRBD1 CATRQGARNTEAFF TGTGCCACGCGACAGGGAGCGAGGAACACTGAAGCTTTCTTT
TRBJ1-1 few TRBV12-3/TRBV12-4 . CASSRESWAFF TGTGCCAGCAGCCGGGAGTCTTGGGCTTTCTTT
TRBJ2-7 many TRBV7-9 . CASSLAAGRSSYEQYF TGTGCCAGCAGCTTGGCGGCTGGTAGGAGCTCCTACGAGCAGTACTTC
TRBJ2-7 few TRBV7-9 TRBD2 CASSLGLAGRYEQYF TGTGCCAGCAGCTTGGGACTAGCGGGACGGTACGAGCAGTACTTC
TRBJ2-4 many TRBV15 TRBD1 CATSTGGVWFQYF TGTGCCACCTCCACAGGGGGCGTGTGGTTTCAGTACTTC
TRBJ1-2 . TRBV15 . CATSRSSGGGGYTF TGTGCCACCAGCAGATCATCTGGTGGGGGTGGCTACACCTTC
TRBJ2-3 many TRBV28 . CASSFMGNTQYF TGTGCCAGCAGTTTCATGGGAAATACGCAGTATTTT
TRBJ1-5 . TRBV15 . CATSRASNQPQHF TGTGCCACCAGCAGGGCAAGCAATCAGCCCCAGCATTTT
TRBJ1-4 many TRBV5-1 . CASSYDGGIEKLFF TGCGCCAGCAGCTACGACGGGGGGATAGAAAAACTGTTTTTT
TRBJ2-3 . TRBV9 . CASSVDPGHIMGDTQYF TGTGCCAGCAGCGTAGACCCGGGACACATCATGGGGGATACGCAGTATTTT
TRBJ2-3 few TRBV10-1 TRBD1 CASSGYRGTSTDTQYF TGCGCCAGCAGTGGATACAGGGGCACTAGCACAGATACGCAGTATTTT
TRBJ1-5 many TRBV28 TRBD1 CASSLSGTGVAGGNQPQHF TGTGCCAGCAGTTTATCCGGGACAGGGGTCGCAGGGGGAAATCAGCCCCAGCATTTT
TRBJ1-1 many TRBV12-3/TRBV12-4 TRBD1 CASSLAGGGLNTEAFF TGTGCCAGCAGTTTGGCAGGGGGGGGCTTGAACACTGAAGCTTTCTTT